This T cell receptor beta chain was obtained from a study of T cell repertoires in cytomegalovirus infection. Regarding this clonotype: This may be a read error: a much more frequent sequence differs by one nucleotide.

Each CDR3 protein gets one entry after TCRdb re-called the reads with MiXCR. The sample has about 260,000 distinct CDR3 sequences; approximately 14% are singletons. Germline CDR1 is SGHTA and CDR2 is FQGNSA. The CDR3 extends over 13 amino acids. Trimming removed 6 bases at V and 7 bases at J, with 14 bases between. The sample consisted of PBMCs. V is TRBV7-2 and J is TRBJ2-3; the D is unclear. The source is a human donor in good health (CMV status not recorded). Some clones in this sample may be carry-over from other donors' samples. The CDR3 is CASSRKATNTQYF. Here the CDR3 DNA reads TGTGCCAGCAGTCGTAAAGCGACAAATACGCAGTATTTT.